These T cell receptor beta chains were read from a single sample in a study of T cell changes during pregnancy in multiple sclerosis. Clones were sequenced by immunoSEQ multiplex PCR, and TCRdb holds only the in-frame ones, with some missing. The sample shows approximately 40,000 clones, 88% of them seen only once. The source was peripheral blood, collected in the first trimester of pregnancy. These receptors were collected from a female donor in good health, enrolled as a control in a pregnancy study. The CDR3 runs from the conserved cysteine through the conserved F or W. The D gene is left open where the match is weak. Only some rows state a clone size, as once, few, many or a class for expanded clones.

>.|TRBJ2-5|TRBV2|TRBD2
CASSELRIGTSGEETQYF
TGTGCCAGCAGTGAATTGAGGATTGGGACTAGCGGGGAAGAGACCCAGTACTTC
>.|TRBJ2-3|TRBV29-1|TRBD1
CSVGTGQGYSTQYF
TGCAGCGTTGGGACGGGACAGGGTTACAGTACGCAGTATTTT
>once|TRBJ2-3|TRBV10-1|.
CASSESKGGTPTDTQYF
TGCGCCAGCAGTGAGTCGAAGGGCGGGACCCCCACAGATACGCAGTATTTT
>.|TRBJ2-1|TRBV5-1|.
CASTQQGGLLREQFF
TGCGCCAGCACCCAGCAAGGGGGTCTCCTCCGCGAGCAGTTCTTC
>.|TRBJ2-4|TRBV4-2|TRBD2
CASSQSVGLAGGRTIQYF
TGTGCCAGCAGCCAATCGGTCGGACTAGCGGGAGGTCGAACCATTCAGTACTTC
>.|TRBJ2-3|TRBV28|TRBD2
CASSPLLLAGGFGQYF
TGTGCCAGCAGTCCTCTCCTCCTAGCGGGGGGCTTTGGGCAGTATTTT
>.|TRBJ1-2|TRBV7-3|TRBD1
CASSWGQGESYTF
TGTGCCAGCAGCTGGGGACAGGGGGAAAGCTACACCTTC
>.|TRBJ2-7|TRBV15|.
CATSRDGDRSGDEQYF
TGTGCCACCAGCAGAGATGGCGACAGGTCAGGGGACGAGCAGTACTTC
>.|TRBJ2-5|TRBV9|.
CASSVGTERETQYF
TGTGCCAGCAGCGTAGGTACGGAGAGGGAGACCCAGTACTTC
>once|TRBJ1-1|TRBV5-1|TRBD1
CASSSRTGGTGTEAFF
TGCGCCAGCAGCTCCAGGACAGGCGGAACGGGCACTGAAGCTTTCTTT
>.|TRBJ1-2|TRBV30|TRBD1
CAWDSGGTANYGYTF
TGTGCCTGGGACTCCGGCGGGACAGCTAACTATGGCTACACCTTC
>.|TRBJ2-2|TRBV7-2|.
CASSLGHLNTGELFF
TGTGCCAGCAGCCTGGGGCACCTGAACACCGGGGAGCTGTTTTTT
>few|TRBJ2-7|TRBV7-9|TRBD2
CASSILSGRQYF
TGTGCCAGCAGCATACTTAGCGGGAGACAATACTTC
>.|TRBJ1-2|TRBV10-3|TRBD1
CAISDPWDRTSNYGYTF
TGTGCCATCAGTGACCCATGGGACAGGACCTCTAACTATGGCTACACCTTC
>.|TRBJ2-1|TRBV10-3|TRBD1
CAISGGTGPSMEQFF
TGTGCCATCAGTGGCGGGACAGGTCCTTCAATGGAGCAGTTCTTC
>.|TRBJ1-6|TRBV10-3|TRBD1
CAISDPGQGTPLHF
TGTGCCATCAGTGACCCCGGACAGGGGACACCCCTCCACTTT
>.|TRBJ1-3|TRBV7-6|TRBD1
CASSLNHVGQQISGNTIYF
TGTGCCAGCAGCCTAAACCATGTGGGACAGCAAATCTCTGGAAACACCATATATTTT
>.|TRBJ1-2|TRBV7-2|.
CASSLAPVYGYTF
TGTGCCAGCAGCTTAGCTCCTGTCTATGGCTACACCTTC
>.|TRBJ2-1|TRBV12-5|TRBD2
CASGLGGRGLAYNNEQFF
TGTGCTAGTGGTTTGGGGGGCAGGGGACTAGCGTATAACAATGAGCAGTTCTTC
>.|TRBJ2-7|TRBV4-3|TRBD1
CASSRDRGLSYEQYF
TGCGCCAGCAGCAGGGACAGGGGGTTATCCTACGAGCAGTACTTC
>.|TRBJ2-2|TRBV9|TRBD1
CASSVGTGLSGELFF
TGTGCCAGCAGCGTTGGGACAGGCCTATCCGGGGAGCTGTTTTTT
>.|TRBJ1-1|TRBV6-1|.
CASSVQANMNTEAFF
TGTGCCAGCAGTGTACAGGCTAATATGAACACTGAAGCTTTCTTT
>.|TRBJ1-2|TRBV19|TRBD1
CASTPPGDRGGDGYTF
TGTGCCAGTACCCCCCCGGGGGACAGGGGAGGCGATGGCTACACCTTC
>once|TRBJ2-7|TRBV29-1|.
CSVEIDQGYEQYF
TGCAGCGTTGAAATCGATCAGGGCTACGAGCAGTACTTC
>.|TRBJ1-1|TRBV15|.
CATSTGLPPGNTEAFF
TGTGCCACCAGCACGGGACTTCCTCCCGGGAACACTGAAGCTTTCTTT
>many|TRBJ1-2|TRBV6-1|TRBD1
CASGRGGEIDGYTF
TGTGCCAGCGGGAGAGGGGGCGAGATTGATGGCTACACCTTC
>.|TRBJ1-2|TRBV7-3|.
CASSPFSGMSGYTF
TGTGCCAGCAGCCCCTTCTCGGGGATGAGTGGCTACACCTTC
>.|TRBJ1-1|TRBV28|.
CASGTAMNTEAFF
TGTGCCAGTGGGACTGCCATGAACACTGAAGCTTTCTTT
>few|TRBJ1-2|TRBV5-4|.
CASSLQLGNKGYTF
TGTGCCAGCAGCTTGCAACTAGGTAATAAAGGCTACACCTTC
>.|TRBJ2-3|TRBV4-1|TRBD2
CASSRSSGGSGTDTQYF
TGCGCCAGCAGCCGGAGTAGCGGGGGGTCGGGCACAGATACGCAGTATTTT
>.|TRBJ2-1|TRBV4-1|TRBD2
CASSQYGRLAVPSYNEQFF
TGCGCCAGCAGCCAATACGGCCGGCTAGCGGTCCCCTCCTACAATGAGCAGTTCTTC
>few|TRBJ1-2|TRBV28|.
CASREGFRGYTF
TGTGCCAGCAGGGAGGGGTTCAGGGGCTACACCTTC
>.|TRBJ1-5|TRBV4-1|TRBD1
CASSQWIPGQGGQPQHF
TGCGCCAGCAGCCAATGGATCCCGGGACAGGGAGGGCAGCCCCAGCATTTT
>.|TRBJ1-4|TRBV6-1|.
CASSEGIKGRYTNEKLFF
TGTGCCAGCAGTGAAGGGATCAAGGGGCGGTATACTAATGAAAAACTGTTTTTT
>.|TRBJ2-5|TRBV5-1|.
CASSLEAVQETQYF
TGCGCCAGCAGCTTGGAAGCGGTTCAAGAGACCCAGTACTTC
>.|TRBJ2-5|TRBV30|TRBD2
CAWSRGLAGGPGQETQYF
TGTGCCTGGAGCCGAGGACTAGCGGGAGGGCCGGGTCAAGAGACCCAGTACTTC
>.|TRBJ2-2|TRBV6-1|.
CANEAGFSGELFF
TGTGCCAACGAAGCAGGGTTCAGCGGGGAGCTGTTTTTT
>few|TRBJ1-1|TRBV27|.
CASSLGAATEAFF
TGTGCCAGCAGTTTAGGGGCGGCCACTGAAGCTTTCTTT
>.|TRBJ2-3|TRBV10-3|.
CAIGGEAGTGTDTQYF
TGTGCCATCGGAGGGGAGGCCGGGACGGGAACAGATACGCAGTATTTT